Listed here are 10 T cell receptor beta chains from one sample, sequenced in a study of T-cell reconstitution after alpha-beta-depleted transplantation in children. Unique molecular identifiers were used to barcode this TCRbeta library. TCRdb analysed the PCR reads with MiXCR anew, one entry per CDR3 protein. Altogether approximately 97,000 distinct CDR3 sequences are present, under 7% being singletons, with the ten largest covering 6.1%. The sample here was PBMCs, mostly from graft donor cells, taken 60 days after TCRalphabeta/CD19-depleted stem cell transplant. The receptor source for this set is a female patient aged 2-15 years who had a stem cell transplant for Fanconi anemia, so the T cells may come from the graft donor.

This clonotype was observed many times. The chain joins TRBV12-3 or TRBV12-4 to TRBJ2-5; 12 nucleotides match TRBD2. The CDR3 sequence is 16 residues long. J lost 4 bases, V lost 3 bases, and 6 bases had no gene match. The CDR3 DNA sequence: TGTGCCAGCAGTTTGACTAGCGGGGGCGTGGGAGAGACCCAGTACTTC. This encodes CASSLTSGGVGETQYF.

The chain recombines TRBV30 with TRBJ2-4, with D uncertain. CDR1 GTSNPN and CDR2 SVGIG come from the germline V gene (reference sequence). V dropped 2 bases and J dropped 0 bases, with 8 bases sitting between them. The CDR3 is 14 amino acids. The CDR3 sequence: CAWSPPVAKNIQYF. In nucleotides, the CDR3 is TGTGCCTGGAGTCCACCGGTAGCCAAAAACATTCAGTACTTC.

This clonotype was seen at least ten times. V usage is TRBV12-3 or TRBV12-4 and J usage is TRBJ2-1; tentatively, D is TRBD2 (6 bases). This CDR3 comprises 15 residues. Trimming left V 5 bases short and J 3 bases short, with 14 bases between. For the CDR3, the DNA is TGTGCCAGCAGTCCTGGCGGGGCGATCTACAATGAGCAGTTCTTC. It translates to CASSPGGAIYNEQFF.

This clonotype was seen ten or more times. The V and J genes are TRBV11-2 and TRBJ2-3; D is unclear. CDR3 length: 11 amino acids. The germline V gene encodes CDR1 SGHAT and CDR2 FQNNGV. Trimming left V 2 bases short and J 5 bases short, with 2 bases between. This CDR3 reads CASSLKDTQYF. Here the CDR3 DNA reads TGTGCCAGCAGCTTAAAAGATACGCAGTATTTT.

This clonotype was seen at least ten times. This chain joins TRBV18 and TRBJ1-2, with 7 bases matching TRBD1. Germline V lookup: CDR1 KGHSH, CDR2 LQKENI. J lost 6 bases, V lost 3 bases, and 4 bases had no gene match. The CDR3 length is 13 residues. The CDR3 DNA sequence: TGTGCCAGCTCACCGACAGGGATTAATGGCTACACCTTC. Its protein is CASSPTGINGYTF.

This clonotype was picked up many times. The CDR3 nucleotides read TGTGCCAGCAGTTTAGGCAGAGTCGAGACCCAGTACTTC. Its translation: CASSLGRVETQYF. J is TRBJ2-5 and V is TRBV12-3 or TRBV12-4; no firm D call. Trimming shortened V by 1 base and J by 5 bases, and 8 bases separated the two germline ends. The CDR3 length is 13 residues.

This clonotype was seen many times. This chain uses TRBV7-2 with TRBJ1-3; no clear D. The CDR3 spans 13 residues. Trimming pared 7 bases from V and 2 bases from J, leaving 9 bases between. Germline CDR1 reads SGHTA; CDR2 reads FQGNSA. The CDR3 sequence: CASNFTAGNTIYF. As DNA, the CDR3 is TGTGCCAGCAATTTCACAGCTGGAAACACCATATATTTT.

This clonotype was counted many times. The chain couples TRBV9 to TRBJ1-2; no definite D call. V was pared by 3 bases and J by 6 bases, with 12 bases between. The CDR3 contains 13 residues. Germline values: CDR1 SGDLS, CDR2 YYNGEE. The CDR3 DNA sequence: TGTGCCAGCAGCGCCGACCCAAGGAATGGCTACACCTTC. Translation gives CASSADPRNGYTF.

This clonotype has only a few counts. The chain is built from TRBV20-1 and TRBJ1-4, with D tentatively TRBD1 (5 bases). V shed 1 base and J shed 4 bases, with 7 bases lying between them. The CDR3 runs 13 residues. CDR1 and CDR2 (germline): DFQATT, SNEGSKA (reference sequence). CDR3 sequence reads: CSARGQINEKLFF. The DNA for the CDR3 is TGCAGTGCTAGAGGACAGATTAATGAAAAACTGTTTTTT.

This clonotype appeared a few times. The chain employs TRBV2 and TRBJ1-2; TRBD1 matches at 11 bases. Germline CDR1 reads SNHLY; CDR2 reads FYNNEI. With V trimmed by 11 bases and J by 8 bases, 19 bases remained unmatched. The CDR3 has 16 residues. The CDR3 spells CASSGDRGIRSRGYTF. The CDR3 region has the DNA TGTGCCTCTAGCGGGGACAGGGGGATTCGATCGCGAGGCTACACCTTC.